This passage covers 21 T cell receptor beta chains from one sample sequenced in a study of T cell responses to AZD1222 COVID-19 vaccine. The data were produced by immunoSEQ multiplex PCR, yet TCRdb's version contains in-frame clones alone and is incomplete. This sample yields 97,000 or so clones, of which roughly 90% are seen a single time; 2.8% belongs to the top ten. The source was peripheral blood, collected on day 0 of AZD1222 vaccination. These receptors were collected from an adult in good health.

The chain recombines TRBV4-2 with TRBJ2-7, with D possibly being TRBD2 (6 bases). Germline CDR1 and CDR2: LGHNA and YNFKEQ. The CDR3 runs to 15 residues. V was shortened by 5 bases and J by 0 bases, with 14 bases between the two germline ends. CDR3 sequence: CASSSSGRGSYEQYF. The CDR3 DNA reads TGTGCCAGCAGCTCCTCGGGGCGGGGCTCCTACGAGCAGTACTTC.

This chain joins TRBV12-3 or TRBV12-4 and TRBJ2-3, with 8 bases identical to TRBD2. V dropped 7 bases and J dropped 3; count of bases not matched to a gene: 3. CDR3 size: 13 residues. The CDR3 DNA follows: TGTGCCAGCAAAAAGCGGGAGACAGATACGCAGTATTTT. It translates to CASKKRETDTQYF.

In this sample, this clone turned up once. The gene calls are TRBV6-2 or TRBV6-3 and TRBJ2-1; D is unclear. The CDR3 spans 13 residues. V was pared by 2 bases and J by 4 bases, with 6 bases between. Germline CDR1 is MNHEY and CDR2 is SVGEGT. The CDR3 bases are TGTGCCAGCAGTTACGAGACTTACAATGAGCAGTTCTTC. Translated, it gives CASSYETYNEQFF.

The V and J genes are TRBV7-9 and TRBJ1-3; a weak D match, TRBD1 (5 bases). With 3 bases removed from V and 5 bases from J, the gap between germline ends came to 14 bases. Germline CDR1 and CDR2: SEHNR and FQNEAQ (reference sequence). The CDR3 sequence is 15 residues long. The CDR3: CASSFPTGSRNTIYF. DNA of the CDR3: TGTGCCAGCAGCTTTCCTACAGGATCTCGAAACACCATATATTTT.

This clone was counted a single time. This sequence joins TRBV10-3 and TRBJ2-1; 10 nucleotides match TRBD2. The CDR3 length is 15 residues. V shed 2 bases and J 6 bases; nucleotides not matched to a gene: 4. The germline CDR1 and CDR2 sequences are ENHRY and SYGVKD. In DNA form, the CDR3 reads TGTGCCATCAGTGAGAGCGGGAGGGCAGGCAATGAGCAGTTCTTC. It encodes CAISESGRAGNEQFF.

The chain uses TRBV27 and TRBJ2-7; the D is unclear. V lost 5 bases and J lost 2, with 16 bases in between. The CDR3 loop spans 15 amino acids. Germline CDR1 reads MNHEY; CDR2 reads SMNVEV (reference sequence). CDR3 in DNA: TGTGCCAGCAGTCTTAGTTCTATCATCGCCTACGAGCAGTACTTC. Encoded protein: CASSLSSIIAYEQYF.

The V call is TRBV4-1, the J call TRBJ2-7, with TRBD2 matching over 16 bases. The CDR3 extends over 16 amino acids. CDR1 and CDR2 (germline): MGHRA, YSYEKL. V lost 4 bases to trimming and J lost 4 bases; unmatched junction nucleotides: 4. CDR3 DNA: TGCGCCAGCAGCCGAGGGACTAGCGGGAGGGCTTACGAGCAGTACTTC. This encodes CASSRGTSGRAYEQYF.

This clone was found once. This rearrangement joins TRBV19 to TRBJ1-5; D is undetermined. This CDR3 is built from 15 residues. V dropped 4 bases and J dropped 3 bases, with 13 bases sitting between them. Per germline, CDR1 LNHDA and CDR2 SQIVND (reference sequence). CDR3 region: CASSRAHSNNQPQHF. In DNA, the CDR3 is TGTGCCAGTAGTAGGGCCCACAGCAACAATCAGCCCCAGCATTTT.

The chain links TRBV7-9 to TRBJ2-7, with a tentative D call TRBD1 (7 bases). Germline V CDR1 and CDR2: SEHNR, FQNEAQ (reference sequence). CDR3 length: 16 amino acids. Trimming took off 9 bases at V and 0 bases at J, with 21 bases between the two ends. In DNA, the CDR3 is TGTGCCAGTACCGACCCGCGGGACAGTGCCTCCTACGAGCAGTACTTC. As protein: CASTDPRDSASYEQYF.

V gene TRBV18 combines with J gene TRBJ2-7, with D hard to call. The CDR3 contains 11 residues. CDR1 is KGHSH, CDR2 LQKENI, per germline. The V gene lost 5 bases and the J gene lost 4 bases, with 6 bases spanning the gap. The CDR3 sequence is CASSVGYEQYF. The CDR3 nucleotides are TGTGCCAGCTCAGTGGGGTACGAGCAGTACTTC.

This clone has a single count. V gene TRBV5-5 combines with J gene TRBJ1-4; no definite D call. Trimming removed 0 bases at V and 12 bases at J, with 12 bases between. In germline, CDR1 is SGHKS, CDR2 YYEKEE (reference sequence). The CDR3 has 13 amino acids. CDR3 sequence (DNA): TGTGCCAGCAGCTTGGGGGAAGATTTTCAACTGTTTTTT. It specifies CASSLGEDFQLFF.

The rearrangement links TRBV28 to TRBJ1-5; weak D call: TRBD1 (5 bases). CDR1 and CDR2 from the germline V gene are MDHEN and SYDVKM. V gave up 6 bases and J gave up 2 bases, with 17 bases separating them. This CDR3 spans 16 amino acids. The CDR3 sequence is CASSPTLGDGNQPQHF. DNA of the CDR3: TGTGCCAGCAGCCCTACACTGGGGGATGGCAATCAGCCCCAGCATTTT.

The V call is TRBV28, the J call TRBJ1-4; D is perhaps TRBD1 (5 bases). Germline CDR1 is MDHEN and CDR2 is SYDVKM. This CDR3 spans 18 amino acids. Deletions cut 0 bases from V and 3 bases from J, with 17 bases between. The CDR3 reads CASSLWKRQQAPNEKLFF. CDR3 nucleotide sequence: TGTGCCAGCAGTTTATGGAAGAGACAGCAAGCCCCTAATGAAAAACTGTTTTTT.

The chain combines TRBV25-1 with TRBJ2-2; D may be TRBD2 (6 bases). CDR3 size: 16 residues. Germline V CDR1 and CDR2: MGHDK, SYGVNS. Trimming left V 1 base short and J 3 bases short, with 12 bases between. CDR3 sequence: CASSEFGGADTGELFF. The DNA for the CDR3 is TGTGCCAGCAGTGAATTCGGGGGAGCGGACACCGGGGAGCTGTTTTTT.

The V and J genes are TRBV15 and TRBJ2-7, with unresolved D. The CDR3 is made up of 15 amino acids. Trimming pared 3 bases from V and 3 bases from J, leaving 15 bases between. Germline assignment: CDR1 LNHNV and CDR2 YYDKDF (reference sequence). The CDR3 DNA follows: TGTGCCACCAGCAGTTTTCTCGGCGCCTACTACGAGCAGTACTTC. It translates to CATSSFLGAYYEQYF.

V and J are TRBV6-5 and TRBJ1-1, with 8 bases identical to TRBD1. Germline values: CDR1 MNHEY, CDR2 SVGAGI. The CDR3 is made up of 14 amino acids. With V trimmed by 7 bases and J by 5 bases, 9 bases remained unmatched. CDR3 sequence (DNA): TGTGCCAGCATCCAGGACAGGGCCCGAACTGAAGCTTTCTTT. Encoded protein: CASIQDRARTEAFF.

The V and J genes are TRBV7-9 and TRBJ2-5; TRBD1 agrees at 7 bases. Germline V gene sequence: CDR1 SEHNR, CDR2 FQNEAQ (reference sequence). The CDR3 runs 17 residues. Trimming removed 6 bases from V and 0 bases from J; junction bases left unmatched: 13. CDR3 DNA sequence: TGTGCCAGCAGACAGACTCCGGGACAGATACACCAAGAGACCCAGTACTTC. Translated: CASRQTPGQIHQETQYF.

The V gene is TRBV7-2, the J gene TRBJ1-4; D perhaps matches TRBD1 (5 bases). Germline V gene data show CDR1 as SGHTA and CDR2 as FQGNSA. Trimming pared 0 bases from V and 11 bases from J, leaving 16 bases between. The CDR3 length is 15 residues. As DNA, the CDR3 is TGTGCCAGCAGCTTAGCAATGGGGCAGGGCAGGAAACTGTTTTTT. It yields the protein CASSLAMGQGRKLFF.

The chain carries TRBV4-3 and TRBJ2-1; TRBD2 aligns across 11 bases. The CDR3 sequence is 17 residues long. Germline loops: CDR1 LGHNA, CDR2 YSLEER. The V and J ends lost 0 bases and 4 bases, in that order; junction bases with no gene match: 5. This chain's CDR3 is CASSQETSGSLYNEQFF. CDR3 in DNA: TGCGCCAGCAGCCAAGAAACTAGCGGGAGTTTATACAATGAGCAGTTCTTC.

The CDR3 protein is CASSYTLPGDGNTIYF. The CDR3 DNA follows: TGTGCCAGCAGTTACACTTTACCAGGGGATGGAAACACCATATATTTT. V gene TRBV6-5 combines with J gene TRBJ1-3; a possible D gene is TRBD1 (6 bases). CDR1 MNHEY and CDR2 SVGAGI come from the germline V gene. The CDR3 is 16 residues long. V was cut by 2 bases and J by 3 bases, with 14 bases left in between.

V is TRBV10-1 and J is TRBJ2-1; 8 bases align to TRBD2. This CDR3 is 16 amino acids long. The V gene end was trimmed by 3 bases and the J gene end by 0 bases; junction bases not matched to a gene: 4. Germline CDR1 is WNHNN and CDR2 is SYGVQD (reference sequence). CDR3 residues: CASSEQRESSYNEQFF. As DNA, the CDR3 is TGCGCCAGCAGTGAACAGCGGGAGTCCTCCTACAATGAGCAGTTCTTC.